This T cell receptor beta chain was sequenced in a study of cytomegalovirus exposure and HLA in healthy donors. The CDR3 spans 17 residues. Germline trimming cut 5 bases from V and 1 base from J; bases unmatched to any gene: 7. CDR1 and CDR2 (germline): SGHVS, FNYEAQ. Produced via immunoSEQ multiplex PCR; TCRdb's table is partial and in-frame only. The sample carries around 250,000 clones, around 90% recorded once. Concerning this clone itself: What it binds is not known.

Study-level findings and limits: Reports described diagnosis of cytomegalovirus status by the classifier as highly specific and sensitive.

This TCR came from a woman under 30 in good health and CMV-seronegative. Sequenced sample: PBMCs. The rearrangement uses TRBV7-6 and TRBJ2-3; 12 nucleotides align to TRBD2. CDR3 loop: CASSGRLAGGRTDTQYF. In DNA form, the CDR3 reads TGTGCCAGCAGCGGACGGCTAGCGGGGGGGCGCACAGATACGCAGTATTTT. Based on the CDR3 plus reference TRBV7-6 and TRBJ2-3, the full variable domain is GAGVSQSPRYKVTKRGQDVALRCDPISGHVSLYWYRQALGQGPEFLTYFNYEAQQDKSGLPNDRFSAERPEGSISTLTIQRTEQRDSAMYRCASSGRLAGGRTDTQYFGPGTRLTVL.